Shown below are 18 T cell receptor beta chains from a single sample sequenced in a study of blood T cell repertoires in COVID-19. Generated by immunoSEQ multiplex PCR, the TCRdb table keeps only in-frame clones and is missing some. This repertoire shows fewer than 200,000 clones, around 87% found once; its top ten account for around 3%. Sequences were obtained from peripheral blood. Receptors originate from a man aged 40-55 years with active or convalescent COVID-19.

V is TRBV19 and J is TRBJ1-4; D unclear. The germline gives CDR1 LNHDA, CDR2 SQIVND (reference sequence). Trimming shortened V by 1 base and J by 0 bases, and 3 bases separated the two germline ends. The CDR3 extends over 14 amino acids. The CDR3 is CASSIGATNEKLFF. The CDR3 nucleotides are TGTGCCAGTAGTATAGGAGCAACTAATGAAAAACTGTTTTTT.

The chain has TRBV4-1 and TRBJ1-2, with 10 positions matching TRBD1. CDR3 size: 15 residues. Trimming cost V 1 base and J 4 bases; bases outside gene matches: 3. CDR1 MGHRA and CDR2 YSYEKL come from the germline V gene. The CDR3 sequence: CASSQADRGTYGYTF. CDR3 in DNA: TGCGCCAGCAGCCAAGCGGACAGGGGGACCTATGGCTACACCTTC.

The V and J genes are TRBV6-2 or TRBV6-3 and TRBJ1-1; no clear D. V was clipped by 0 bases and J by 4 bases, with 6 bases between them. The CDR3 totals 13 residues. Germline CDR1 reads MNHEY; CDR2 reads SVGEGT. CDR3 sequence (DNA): TGTGCCAGCAGTTACTCCCGGGGCACTGAAGCTTTCTTT. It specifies CASSYSRGTEAFF.

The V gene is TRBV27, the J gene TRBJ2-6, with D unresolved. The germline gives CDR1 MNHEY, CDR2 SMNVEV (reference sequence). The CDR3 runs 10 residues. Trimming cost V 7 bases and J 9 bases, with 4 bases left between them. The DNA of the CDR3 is TGTGCCAGCATTCTCAACGTCCTGACTTTC. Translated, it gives CASILNVLTF.

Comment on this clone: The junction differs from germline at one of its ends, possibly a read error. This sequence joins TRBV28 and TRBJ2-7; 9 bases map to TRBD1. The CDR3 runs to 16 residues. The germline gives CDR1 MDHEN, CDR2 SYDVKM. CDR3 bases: TGTGCCAGCAGTTTAACGCCGGGACAGGGCTCCGACGAGCAGTACTTC. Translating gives CASSLTPGQGSDEQYF. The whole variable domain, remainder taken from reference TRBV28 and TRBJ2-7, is DVKVTQSSRYLVKRTGEKVFLECVQDMDHENMFWYRQDPGLGLRLIYFSYDVKMKEKGDIPEGYSVSREKKERFSLILESASTNQTSMYLCASSLTPGQGSDEQYFGPGTRLTVT.

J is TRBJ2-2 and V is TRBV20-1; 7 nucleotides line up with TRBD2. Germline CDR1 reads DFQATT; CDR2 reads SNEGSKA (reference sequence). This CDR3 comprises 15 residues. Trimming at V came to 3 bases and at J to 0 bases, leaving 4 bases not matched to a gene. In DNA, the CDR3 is TGCAGTGCTAGTCTGGGGGGGTCGAACACCGGGGAGCTGTTTTTT. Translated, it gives CSASLGGSNTGELFF.

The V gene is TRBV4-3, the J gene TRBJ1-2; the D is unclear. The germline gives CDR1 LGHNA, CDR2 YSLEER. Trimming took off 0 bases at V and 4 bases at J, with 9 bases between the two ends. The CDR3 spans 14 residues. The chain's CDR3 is CASSQEANSYGYTF. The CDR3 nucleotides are TGCGCCAGCAGCCAAGAAGCCAATTCCTATGGCTACACCTTC.

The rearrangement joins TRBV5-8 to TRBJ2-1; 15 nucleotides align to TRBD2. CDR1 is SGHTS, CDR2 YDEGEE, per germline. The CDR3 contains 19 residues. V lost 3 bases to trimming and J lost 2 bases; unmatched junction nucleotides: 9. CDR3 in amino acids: CASSSDGTSGGPAYNEQFF. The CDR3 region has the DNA TGTGCCAGCAGCTCAGACGGGACTAGCGGGGGGCCAGCCTACAATGAGCAGTTCTTC.

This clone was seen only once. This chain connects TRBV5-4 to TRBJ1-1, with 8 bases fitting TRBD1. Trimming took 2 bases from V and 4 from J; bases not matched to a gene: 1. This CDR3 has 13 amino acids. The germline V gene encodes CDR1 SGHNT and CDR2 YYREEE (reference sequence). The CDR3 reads CASSFTGGTEAFF. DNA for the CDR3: TGTGCCAGCAGCTTTACAGGGGGCACTGAAGCTTTCTTT.

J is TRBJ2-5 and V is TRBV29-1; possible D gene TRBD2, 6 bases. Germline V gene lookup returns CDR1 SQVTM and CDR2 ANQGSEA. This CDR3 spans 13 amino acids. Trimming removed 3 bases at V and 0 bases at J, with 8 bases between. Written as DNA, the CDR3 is TGCAGCGTTGATGGCGGGGACCAAGAGACCCAGTACTTC. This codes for CSVDGGDQETQYF.

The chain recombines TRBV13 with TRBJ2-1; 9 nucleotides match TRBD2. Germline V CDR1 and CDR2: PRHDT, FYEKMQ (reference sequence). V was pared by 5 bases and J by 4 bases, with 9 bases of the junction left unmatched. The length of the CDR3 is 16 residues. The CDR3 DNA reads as TGTGCCAGCAGCCCCAGGACTAGCGTAAGATACAATGAGCAGTTCTTC. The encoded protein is CASSPRTSVRYNEQFF.

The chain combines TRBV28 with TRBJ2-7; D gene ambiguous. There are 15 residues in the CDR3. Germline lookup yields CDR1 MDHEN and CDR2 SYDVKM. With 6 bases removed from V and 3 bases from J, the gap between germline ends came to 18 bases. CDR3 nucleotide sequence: TGTGCCAGCAGGGTGGTGAACGTCGCCGGCTACGAGCAGTACTTC. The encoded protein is CASRVVNVAGYEQYF.

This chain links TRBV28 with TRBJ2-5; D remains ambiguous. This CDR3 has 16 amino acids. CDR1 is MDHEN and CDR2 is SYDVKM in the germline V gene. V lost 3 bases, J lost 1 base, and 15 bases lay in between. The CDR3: CASSFLSVAAQETQYF. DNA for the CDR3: TGTGCCAGCAGTTTTCTCTCCGTGGCGGCCCAAGAGACCCAGTACTTC.

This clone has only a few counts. DNA of the CDR3: TGTGCCACCAGCAGAGGCGGGACAGGGGGGAGAAAAGCTTTCTTT. This sequence encodes CATSRGGTGGRKAFF. The chain recombines TRBV15 with TRBJ1-1; 11 nucleotides match TRBD1. The trim removed 1 base at V and 9 bases at J, leaving 7 bases unmatched. Germline CDR1 reads LNHNV; CDR2 reads YYDKDF (reference sequence). The CDR3 is 15 amino acids.

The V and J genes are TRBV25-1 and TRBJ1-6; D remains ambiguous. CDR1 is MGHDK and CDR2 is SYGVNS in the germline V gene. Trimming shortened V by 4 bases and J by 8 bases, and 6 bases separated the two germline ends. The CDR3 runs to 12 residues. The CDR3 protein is CASSGAHSPLHF. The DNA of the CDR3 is TGTGCCAGCAGTGGGGCTCATTCACCCCTCCACTTT.

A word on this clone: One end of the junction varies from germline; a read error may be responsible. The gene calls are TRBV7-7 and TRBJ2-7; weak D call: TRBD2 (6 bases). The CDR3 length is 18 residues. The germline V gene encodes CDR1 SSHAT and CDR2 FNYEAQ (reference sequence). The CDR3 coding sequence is TGTGCTAGCAGCTTAAAGGGTTGGAGGGGCCCCCCTAATACAGAGCAGTACTTC. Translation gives CASSLKGWRGPPNTEQYF.

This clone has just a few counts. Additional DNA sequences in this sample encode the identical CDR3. The CDR3 DNA reads as TGCGCCAGCAGCCCGACAGGTCTTAATGAAAAACTGTTTTTT. Translated, it gives CASSPTGLNEKLFF. The V call is TRBV5-1, the J call TRBJ1-4; TRBD1 is a possible D gene (6 bases). The germline CDR1 and CDR2 sequences are SGHRS and YFSETQ. The CDR3 contains 14 residues. V lost 4 bases and J 4 bases, leaving 11 bases between the germline ends.

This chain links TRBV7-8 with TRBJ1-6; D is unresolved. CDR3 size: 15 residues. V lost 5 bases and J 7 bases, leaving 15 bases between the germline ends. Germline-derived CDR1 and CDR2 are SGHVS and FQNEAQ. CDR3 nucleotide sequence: TGTGCCAGCAGCGAAACCCGGGGAGGGAATTCACCCCTCCACTTT. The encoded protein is CASSETRGGNSPLHF. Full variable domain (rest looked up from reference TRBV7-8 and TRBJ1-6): GAGVSQSPRYKVAKRGQDVALRCDPISGHVSLFWYQQALGQGPEFLTYFQNEAQLDKSGLPSDRFFAERPEGSVSTLKIQRTQQEDSAVYLCASSETRGGNSPLHFGNGTRLTVT.